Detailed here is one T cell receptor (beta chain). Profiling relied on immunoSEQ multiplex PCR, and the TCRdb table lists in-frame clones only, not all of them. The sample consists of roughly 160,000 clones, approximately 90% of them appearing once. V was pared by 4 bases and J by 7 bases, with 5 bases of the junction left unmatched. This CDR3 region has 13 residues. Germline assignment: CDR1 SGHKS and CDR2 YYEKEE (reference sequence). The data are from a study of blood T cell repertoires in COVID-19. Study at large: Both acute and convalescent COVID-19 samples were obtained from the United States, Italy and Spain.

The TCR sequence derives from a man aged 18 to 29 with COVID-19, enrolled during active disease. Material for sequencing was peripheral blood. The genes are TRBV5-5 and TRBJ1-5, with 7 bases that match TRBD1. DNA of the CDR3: TGTGCCAGCAGCCCCACAGGGGAACAGCCCCAGCATTTT. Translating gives CASSPTGEQPQHF.